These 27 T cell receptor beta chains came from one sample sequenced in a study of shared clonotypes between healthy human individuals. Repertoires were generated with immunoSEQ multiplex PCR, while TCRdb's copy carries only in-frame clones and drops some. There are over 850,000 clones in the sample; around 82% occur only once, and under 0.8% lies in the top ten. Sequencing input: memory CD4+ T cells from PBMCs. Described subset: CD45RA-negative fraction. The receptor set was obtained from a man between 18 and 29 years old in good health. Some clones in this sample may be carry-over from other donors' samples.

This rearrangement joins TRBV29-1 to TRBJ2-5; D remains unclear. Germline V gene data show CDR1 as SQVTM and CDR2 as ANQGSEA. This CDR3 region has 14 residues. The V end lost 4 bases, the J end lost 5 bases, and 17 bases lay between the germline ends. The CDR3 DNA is TGCAGCGTTGTAGAAAGCCTAAACCGGGAGACCCAGTACTTC. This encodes CSVVESLNRETQYF.

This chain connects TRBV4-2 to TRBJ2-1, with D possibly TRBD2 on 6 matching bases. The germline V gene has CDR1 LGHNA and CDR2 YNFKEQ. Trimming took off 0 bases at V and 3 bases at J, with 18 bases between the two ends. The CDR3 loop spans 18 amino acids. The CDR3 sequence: CASSQERGGIGLYNEQFF. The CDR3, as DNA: TGTGCCAGCAGCCAAGAGAGGGGCGGGATAGGTCTCTACAATGAGCAGTTCTTC.

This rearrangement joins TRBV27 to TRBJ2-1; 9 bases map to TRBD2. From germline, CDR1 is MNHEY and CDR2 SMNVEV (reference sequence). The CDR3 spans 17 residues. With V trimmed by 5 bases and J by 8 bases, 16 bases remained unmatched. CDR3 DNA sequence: TGTGCCAGCAGTCAAAACTTCGCTAGCGGGAACGGCTATGAGCAGTTCTTC. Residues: CASSQNFASGNGYEQFF.

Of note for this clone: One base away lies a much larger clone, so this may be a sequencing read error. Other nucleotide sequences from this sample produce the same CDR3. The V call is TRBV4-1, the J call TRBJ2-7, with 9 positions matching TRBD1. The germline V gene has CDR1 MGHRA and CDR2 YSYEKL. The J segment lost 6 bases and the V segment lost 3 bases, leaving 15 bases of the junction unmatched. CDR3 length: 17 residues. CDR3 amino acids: CASSQVLHDRGKGEQYF. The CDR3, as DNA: TGCGCCAGCAGCCAGGTCCTCCATGACAGGGGGAAAGGCGAGCAGTACTTC.

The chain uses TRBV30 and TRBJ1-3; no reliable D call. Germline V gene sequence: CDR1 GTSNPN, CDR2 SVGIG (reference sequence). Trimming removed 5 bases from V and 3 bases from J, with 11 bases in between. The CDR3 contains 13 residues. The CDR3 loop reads CAWGLGGGNTIYF. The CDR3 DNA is TGTGCCTGGGGACTTGGCGGTGGAAACACCATATATTTT.

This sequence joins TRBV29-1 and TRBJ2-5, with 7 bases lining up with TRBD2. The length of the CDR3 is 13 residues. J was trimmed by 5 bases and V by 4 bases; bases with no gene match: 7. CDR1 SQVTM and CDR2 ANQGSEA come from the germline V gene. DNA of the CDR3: TGCAGCGTTGTAGCGGGCTCAACGGAGACCCAGTACTTC. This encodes CSVVAGSTETQYF.

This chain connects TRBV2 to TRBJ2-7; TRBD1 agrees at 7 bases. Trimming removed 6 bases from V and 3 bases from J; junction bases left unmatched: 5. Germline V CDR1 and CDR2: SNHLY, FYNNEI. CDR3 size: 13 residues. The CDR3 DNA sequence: TGTGCCAGCAGCGGACAGGCGGTCTACGAGCAGTACTTC. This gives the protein CASSGQAVYEQYF.

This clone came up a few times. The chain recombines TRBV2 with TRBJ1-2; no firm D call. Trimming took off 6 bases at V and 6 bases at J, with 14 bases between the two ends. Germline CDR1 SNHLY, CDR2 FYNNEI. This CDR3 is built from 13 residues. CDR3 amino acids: CASSFGPGNGYTF. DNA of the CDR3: TGTGCCAGCAGCTTTGGGCCGGGGAATGGCTACACCTTC.

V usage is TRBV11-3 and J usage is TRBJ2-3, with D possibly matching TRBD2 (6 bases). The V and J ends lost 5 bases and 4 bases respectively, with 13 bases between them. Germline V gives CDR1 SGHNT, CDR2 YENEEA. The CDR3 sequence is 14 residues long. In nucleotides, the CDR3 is TGTGCCAGCAGCCCGGGCGGGGTTGCAGATACGCAGTATTTT. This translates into CASSPGGVADTQYF.

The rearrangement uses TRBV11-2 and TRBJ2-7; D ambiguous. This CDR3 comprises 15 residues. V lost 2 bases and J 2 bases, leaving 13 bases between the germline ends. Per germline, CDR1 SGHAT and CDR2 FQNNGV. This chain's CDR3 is CASSLIPGRAYEQYF. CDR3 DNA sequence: TGTGCCAGCAGCTTAATTCCAGGAAGAGCCTACGAGCAGTACTTC.

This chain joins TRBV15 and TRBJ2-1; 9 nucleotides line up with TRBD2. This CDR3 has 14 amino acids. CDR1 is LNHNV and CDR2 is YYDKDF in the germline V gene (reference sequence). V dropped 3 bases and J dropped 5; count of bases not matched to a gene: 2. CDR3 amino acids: CATSRTSGNNEQFF. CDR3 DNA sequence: TGTGCCACCAGCAGGACTAGCGGCAACAATGAGCAGTTCTTC.

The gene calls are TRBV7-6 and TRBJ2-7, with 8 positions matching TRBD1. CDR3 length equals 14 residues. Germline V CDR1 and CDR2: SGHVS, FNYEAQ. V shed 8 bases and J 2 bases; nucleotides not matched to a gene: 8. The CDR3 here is CASSTEQGAYEQYF. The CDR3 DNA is TGTGCCAGCTCGACTGAACAGGGGGCCTACGAGCAGTACTTC.

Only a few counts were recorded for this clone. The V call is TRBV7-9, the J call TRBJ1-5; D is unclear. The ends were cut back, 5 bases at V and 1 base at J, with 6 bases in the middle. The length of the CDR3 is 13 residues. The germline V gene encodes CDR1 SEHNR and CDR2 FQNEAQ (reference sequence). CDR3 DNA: TGTGCCAGCAGCCACCCCAGCAATCAGCCCCAGCATTTT. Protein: CASSHPSNQPQHF.

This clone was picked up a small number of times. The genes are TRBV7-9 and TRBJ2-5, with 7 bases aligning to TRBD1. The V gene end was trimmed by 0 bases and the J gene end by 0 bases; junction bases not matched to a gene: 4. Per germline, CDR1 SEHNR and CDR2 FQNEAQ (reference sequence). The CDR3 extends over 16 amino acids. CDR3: CASSLAVQGNQETQYF. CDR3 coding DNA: TGTGCCAGCAGCTTAGCGGTACAGGGGAACCAAGAGACCCAGTACTTC.

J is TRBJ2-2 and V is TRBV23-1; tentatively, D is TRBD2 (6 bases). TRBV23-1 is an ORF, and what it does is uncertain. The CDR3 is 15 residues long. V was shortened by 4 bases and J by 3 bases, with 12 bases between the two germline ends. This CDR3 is CASSPRDSYTGELFF. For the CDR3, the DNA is TGCGCCAGCAGTCCGCGGGACTCTTACACCGGGGAGCTGTTTTTT.

The CDR3 DNA follows: TGTGCCTGGAGTATGGGACTAGCCTACAATGAGCAGTTCTTC. Translating gives CAWSMGLAYNEQFF. The rearrangement uses TRBV30 and TRBJ2-1, with 8 bases lining up with TRBD2. The CDR3 length is 14 residues. The V gene end was trimmed by 2 bases and the J gene end by 2 bases; junction bases not matched to a gene: 2. Germline CDR1 reads GTSNPN; CDR2 reads SVGIG (reference sequence).

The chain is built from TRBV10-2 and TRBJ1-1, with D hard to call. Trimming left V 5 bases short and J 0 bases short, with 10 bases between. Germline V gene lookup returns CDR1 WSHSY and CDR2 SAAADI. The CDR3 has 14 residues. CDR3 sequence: CASSWQDMNTEAFF. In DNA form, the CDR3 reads TGCGCCAGCAGTTGGCAAGACATGAACACTGAAGCTTTCTTT.

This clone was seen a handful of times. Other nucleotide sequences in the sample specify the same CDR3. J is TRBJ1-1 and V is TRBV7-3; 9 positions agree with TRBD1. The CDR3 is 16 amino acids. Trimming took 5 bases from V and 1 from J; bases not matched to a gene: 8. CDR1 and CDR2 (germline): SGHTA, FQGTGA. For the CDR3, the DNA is TGTGCCAGCAGCCTCGGAGGGGGACAGGGGAACACTGAAGCTTTCTTT. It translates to CASSLGGGQGNTEAFF. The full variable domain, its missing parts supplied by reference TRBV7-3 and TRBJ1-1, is GAGVSQTPSNKVTEKGKYVELRCDPISGHTALYWYRQSLGQGPEFLIYFQGTGAADDSGLPNDRFFAVRPEGSVSTLKIQRTERGDSAVYLCASSLGGGQGNTEAFFGQGTRLTVV.

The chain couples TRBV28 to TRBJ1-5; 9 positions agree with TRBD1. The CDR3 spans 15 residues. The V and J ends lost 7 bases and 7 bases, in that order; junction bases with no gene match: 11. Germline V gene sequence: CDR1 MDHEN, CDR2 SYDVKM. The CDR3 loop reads CASTEGTGRGQPQHF. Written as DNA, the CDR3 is TGTGCCAGCACCGAAGGGACAGGGAGGGGACAGCCCCAGCATTTT.

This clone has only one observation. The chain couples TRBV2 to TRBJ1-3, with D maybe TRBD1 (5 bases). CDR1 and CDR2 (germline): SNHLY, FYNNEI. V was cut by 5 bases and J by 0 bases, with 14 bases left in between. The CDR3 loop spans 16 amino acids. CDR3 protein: CASSSRDASSGNTIYF. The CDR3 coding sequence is TGTGCCAGCAGTAGCCGGGACGCAAGCTCTGGAAACACCATATATTTT.

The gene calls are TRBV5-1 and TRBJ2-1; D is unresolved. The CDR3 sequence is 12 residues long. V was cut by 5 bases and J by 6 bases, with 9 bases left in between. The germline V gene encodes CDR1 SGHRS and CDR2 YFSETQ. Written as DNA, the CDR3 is TGCGCCAGCAGAGCCGGCGGCAATGAGCAGTTCTTC. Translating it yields CASRAGGNEQFF.

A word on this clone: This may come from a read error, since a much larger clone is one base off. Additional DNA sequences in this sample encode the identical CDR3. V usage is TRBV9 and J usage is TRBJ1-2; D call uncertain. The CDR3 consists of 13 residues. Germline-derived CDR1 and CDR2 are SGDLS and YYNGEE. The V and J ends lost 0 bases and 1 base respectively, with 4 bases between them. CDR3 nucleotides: TGTGCCAGCAGCGTAGTCGATAACTATGGCTACACCTTC. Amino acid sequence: CASSVVDNYGYTF. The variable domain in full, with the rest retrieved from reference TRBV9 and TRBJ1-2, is DSGVTQTPKHLITATGQRVTLRCSPRSGDLSVYWYQQSLDQGLQFLIQYYNGEERAKGNILERFSAQQFPDLHSELNLSSLELGDSALYFCASSVVDNYGYTFGSGTRLTVV.

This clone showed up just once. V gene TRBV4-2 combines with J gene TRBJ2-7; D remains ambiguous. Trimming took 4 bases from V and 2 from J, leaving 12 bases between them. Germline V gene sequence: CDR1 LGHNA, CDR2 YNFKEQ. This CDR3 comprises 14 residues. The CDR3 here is CASSLSRTTYEQYF. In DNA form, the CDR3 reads TGTGCCAGCAGCCTAAGTAGGACCACCTACGAGCAGTACTTC.

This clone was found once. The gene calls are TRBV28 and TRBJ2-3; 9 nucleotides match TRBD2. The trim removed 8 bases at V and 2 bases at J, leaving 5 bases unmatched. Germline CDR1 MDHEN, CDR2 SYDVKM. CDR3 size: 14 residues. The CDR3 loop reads CASGSGRVTDTQYF. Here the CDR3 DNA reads TGTGCCAGCGGTAGCGGGAGAGTCACAGATACGCAGTATTTT.

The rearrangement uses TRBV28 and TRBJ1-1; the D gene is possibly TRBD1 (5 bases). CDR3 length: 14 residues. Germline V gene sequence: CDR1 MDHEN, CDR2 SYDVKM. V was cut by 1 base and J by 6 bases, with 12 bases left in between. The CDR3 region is CASSLLAGFPEAFF. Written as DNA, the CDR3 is TGTGCCAGCAGTTTATTGGCAGGGTTCCCTGAAGCTTTCTTT.

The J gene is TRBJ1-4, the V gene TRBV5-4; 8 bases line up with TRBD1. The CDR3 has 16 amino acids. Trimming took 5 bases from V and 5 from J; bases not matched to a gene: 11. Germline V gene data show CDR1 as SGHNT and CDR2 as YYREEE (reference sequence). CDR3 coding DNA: TGTGCCAGCAGGCCTTCTCCAGGGGGCGGAAATGAAAAACTGTTTTTT. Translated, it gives CASRPSPGGGNEKLFF.

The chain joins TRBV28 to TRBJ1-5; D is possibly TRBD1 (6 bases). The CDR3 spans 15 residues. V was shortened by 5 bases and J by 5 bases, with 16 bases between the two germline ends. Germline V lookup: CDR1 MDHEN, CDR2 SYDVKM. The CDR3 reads CASSPPGQSDQPQHF. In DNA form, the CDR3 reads TGTGCCAGCAGTCCCCCCGGACAGTCGGATCAGCCCCAGCATTTT.